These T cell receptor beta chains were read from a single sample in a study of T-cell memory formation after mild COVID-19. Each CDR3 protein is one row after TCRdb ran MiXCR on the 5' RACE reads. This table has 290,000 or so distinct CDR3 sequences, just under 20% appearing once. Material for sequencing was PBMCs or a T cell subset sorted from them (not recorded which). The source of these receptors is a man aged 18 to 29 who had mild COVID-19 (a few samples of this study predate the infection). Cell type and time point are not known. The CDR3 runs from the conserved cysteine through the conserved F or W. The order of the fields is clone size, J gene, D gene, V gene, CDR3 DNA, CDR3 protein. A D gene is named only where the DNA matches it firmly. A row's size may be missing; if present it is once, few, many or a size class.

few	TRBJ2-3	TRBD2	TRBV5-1	TGCGCCAGCAGCTTGGCCCAGCGGGGGGGCCTGTTGGGGACAGATACGCAGTATTTT	CASSLAQRGGLLGTDTQYF
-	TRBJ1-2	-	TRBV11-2	TGTGCCAGCAGCTGGGGCGGGGGGACAAGCTATGGCTACACCTTC	CASSWGGGTSYGYTF
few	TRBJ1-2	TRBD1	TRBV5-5	TGTGCCAGCAGCTTAACAGGGGCGGGCTACACCTTC	CASSLTGAGYTF
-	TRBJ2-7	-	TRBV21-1	TGTGCCAGCAGCAAATACGGAAGAAGGAGCTCCTACGAGCAGTACTTC	CASSKYGRRSSYEQYF
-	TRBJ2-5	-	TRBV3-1	TGTGCCAGCAGTCACGAACCCGCGAGGGTAGAGACCCAGTACTTC	CASSHEPARVETQYF
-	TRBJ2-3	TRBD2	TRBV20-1	TGCAGTGCACCCGCTAGCGGGGGGGGCACAGATACGCAGTATTTT	CSAPASGGGTDTQYF
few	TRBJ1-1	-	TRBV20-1	TGCAGTGCGAATCCTCCCGCGGCGGAGAACACTGAAGCTTTCTTT	CSANPPAAENTEAFF
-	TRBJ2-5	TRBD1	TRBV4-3	TGCGCCAGCAGCCACACGGACAGGGGTCAGACCCAGTACTTC	CASSHTDRGQTQYF
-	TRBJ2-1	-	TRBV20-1	TGCAGTGCTAGAGATGGGGACGGGGGGCCCCACAATGAGCAGTTCTTC	CSARDGDGGPHNEQFF
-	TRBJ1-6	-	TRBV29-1	TGCAGCGTTGGACGGAGGGGGGCCGTTAATAAATCACCCCTCCACTTT	CSVGRRGAVNKSPLHF
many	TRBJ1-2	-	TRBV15	TGTGCCACCAGCAGACCACCGGACACCCACAACTTCTTC	CATSRPPDTHNFF
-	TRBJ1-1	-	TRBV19	TGTGCCAGCGGGGGCAGGGGCACTGAAGCTTTCTTT	CASGGRGTEAFF
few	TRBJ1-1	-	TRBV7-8	TGTGCCAGCAGCTTAGGCCACGACACTGAAGCTTTCTTT	CASSLGHDTEAFF
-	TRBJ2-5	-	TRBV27	TGTGCCAGTGCCGGGGAGACCCAGTACTTC	CASAGETQYF
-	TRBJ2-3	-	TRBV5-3	TGTGCCAGAAGCCGACAGCGTAAGACAGATACGCAGTATTTT	CARSRQRKTDTQYF
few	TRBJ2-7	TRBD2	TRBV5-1	TGCGCCAGTACCCCTAGCGGGGGGTCCTACGAGCAGTACTTC	CASTPSGGSYEQYF
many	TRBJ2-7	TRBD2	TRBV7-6	TGTGCCAGCAGCGTAGCGGGGGGCTACGAGCAGTACTTC	CASSVAGGYEQYF
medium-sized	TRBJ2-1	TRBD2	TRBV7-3	TGTGCCAGCAGCGTTGGACTAGCGGGTAACAATGAGCAGTTCTTC	CASSVGLAGNNEQFF
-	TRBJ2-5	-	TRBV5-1	TGCGCCAGCAGCTATCCACAGGGAGGAGAGACCCAGTACTTC	CASSYPQGGETQYF
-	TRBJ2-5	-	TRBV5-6	TGTGCCAGCAGCTTTGGTTTGCCGGGACAAATTCCGACGACCCAGTACTTC	CASSFGLPGQIPTTQYF
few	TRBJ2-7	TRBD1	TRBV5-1	TGCGCCAGCAGCCCCGGGACAGGGACTCCCTACGAGCAGTACTTC	CASSPGTGTPYEQYF
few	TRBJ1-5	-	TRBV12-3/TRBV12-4	TGTGCCAGCAGTTTCGGGGAGGTGTCTAGCTGGCCCCAGCATTTT	CASSFGEVSSWPQHF
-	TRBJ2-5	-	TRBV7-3	TGTGCCAGCAGCTTAGTAGCGGAGCCTCAAGAGACCCAGTACTTC	CASSLVAEPQETQYF
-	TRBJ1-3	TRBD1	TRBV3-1	TGTGCCAGCAGCATTACAGGGGATACTGGAAACACCATATGTTTT	CASSITGDTGNTICF
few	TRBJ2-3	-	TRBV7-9	TGTGCCAGCAGCCATGGATCCAGGGCCTCAGATACGCAGTATTTT	CASSHGSRASDTQYF
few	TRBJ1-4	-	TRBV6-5	TGTGCCAGCAGTAAGACTGGAGGGACTAATGAAAAACTGTTTTTT	CASSKTGGTNEKLFF
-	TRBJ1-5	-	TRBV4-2	TGTGCCAGCAGCCAAGACTTATTCCCGAATCAGCCCCAGCATTTT	CASSQDLFPNQPQHF
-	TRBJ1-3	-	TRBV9	TGTGCCAGCAGCGTAGCGGGCCTGGGAAACACCATATATTTT	CASSVAGLGNTIYF
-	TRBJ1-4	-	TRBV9	TGTGCCAGCAGCTTGGCGGGGGGAACTAATGAAAAACTGTTTTTT	CASSLAGGTNEKLFF
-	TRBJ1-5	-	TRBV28	TGTGCCAGCAGCGAAAGTAATCAGCCCCAGCATTTT	CASSESNQPQHF
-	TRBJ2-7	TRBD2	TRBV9	TGTGCCAGCAGCGTTGCGGGGGGAGTAGCCTACGAGCAGTACTTC	CASSVAGGVAYEQYF
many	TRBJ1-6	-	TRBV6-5	TGTGCCAGCGGGATGGACACAACACCCGCATCACCCCTCCACTTT	CASGMDTTPASPLHF
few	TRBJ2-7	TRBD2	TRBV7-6	TGTGCCAGCAGCCCAAGCCGGGGACTAGCGAAGGGAGTAACCTACGAGCAGTACTTC	CASSPSRGLAKGVTYEQYF
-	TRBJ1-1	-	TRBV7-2	TGTGCCAGCAGTCGAGGGATCTCCACTGAAGCTTTCTTT	CASSRGISTEAFF
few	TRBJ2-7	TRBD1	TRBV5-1	TGCGCCAGCAGCTGGAGGACAGGAGCAACCTACGAGCAGTACTTC	CASSWRTGATYEQYF
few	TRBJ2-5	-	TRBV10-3	TGTGCCATCAGTGCGGGGGTAGATTCTGAGACCCAGTACTTC	CAISAGVDSETQYF
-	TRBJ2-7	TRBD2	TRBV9	TGTGCCAGCAGCGTAGACGGGGGGAAGCCCTACGAGCAGTACTTC	CASSVDGGKPYEQYF
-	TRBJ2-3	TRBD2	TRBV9	TGTGCCAGCAGCCCGACTAGCGCCACAGATACGCAGTATTTT	CASSPTSATDTQYF
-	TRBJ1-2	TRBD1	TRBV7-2	TGTGCCAGCAGTTCGGACAGGGTGGGATATGGCTACACCTTC	CASSSDRVGYGYTF
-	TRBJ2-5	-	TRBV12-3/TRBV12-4	TGTGCCAGCGGTAGGGAGAATCAAGAGACCCAGTACTTC	CASGRENQETQYF
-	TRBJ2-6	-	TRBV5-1	TGCGCCAGCGCAGGGATAACGGGGGCCAACGTCCTGACTTTC	CASAGITGANVLTF
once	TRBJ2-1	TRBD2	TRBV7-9	TGTGCCAGCAGGAGCGGGGGGGACGTTGGTGAGCAGTTCTTC	CASRSGGDVGEQFF
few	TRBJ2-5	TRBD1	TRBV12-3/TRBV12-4	TGTGCCAGCAGTTTCTGGGACAGAGAAGAGACCCAGTACTTC	CASSFWDREETQYF
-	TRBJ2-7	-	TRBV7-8	TGTGCCAGCACTCTCGGAGGGAAGGGCTCCTACGAGCAGTACTTC	CASTLGGKGSYEQYF
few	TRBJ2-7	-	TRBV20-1	TGCAGTGCTAGGGACCCCACCTCCTACGAGCAGTACTTC	CSARDPTSYEQYF
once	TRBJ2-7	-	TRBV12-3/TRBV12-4	TGTGCCAGCAGTTTGAGTCCCTACGAGCAGTACTTC	CASSLSPYEQYF
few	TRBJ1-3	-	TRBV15	TGTGCCACCACGAGTATTACGGGAGGAAACACCATATATTTT	CATTSITGGNTIYF
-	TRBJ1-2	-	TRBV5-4	TGTGCCAGCAGCTTGGCGGCCCGCGGCTACACCTTC	CASSLAARGYTF
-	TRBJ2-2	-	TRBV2	TGTGCCAGCAGTGAAGCCTGGCCGCCAGGATCAAACACCGGGGAGCTGTTTTTT	CASSEAWPPGSNTGELFF
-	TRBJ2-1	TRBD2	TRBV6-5	TGTGCCAGCGGGACTAGCGGGATGCAATCTCACAATGAGCAGTTCTTC	CASGTSGMQSHNEQFF
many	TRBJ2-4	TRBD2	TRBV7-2	TGTGCCAGCAGCAGGGACTACGGGGCCAAAAACATTCAGTACTTC	CASSRDYGAKNIQYF
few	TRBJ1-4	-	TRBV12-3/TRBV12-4	TGTGCCAGCAGTTTGTGGCAGGGAGGGGAAAAACTGTTTTTT	CASSLWQGGEKLFF
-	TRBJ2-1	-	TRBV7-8	TGTGCCAGCAGCCCCCAGGGGGAGGTGTACAATGAGCAGTTCTTC	CASSPQGEVYNEQFF
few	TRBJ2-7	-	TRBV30	TGTGCCTGGAGTAGGGACCTCCTCTACGAGCAGTACTTC	CAWSRDLLYEQYF
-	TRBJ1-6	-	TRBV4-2	TGTGCCAGCAGCCAACCACAGGCCTATAATTCACCCCTCCACTTT	CASSQPQAYNSPLHF
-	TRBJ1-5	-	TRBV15	TGTGCCACCAGCAGAGGGGGACGGCCCCAGCATTTT	CATSRGGRPQHF
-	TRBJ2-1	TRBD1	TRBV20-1	TGCAGTGCCGACAGGGACTCCTACAATGAGCAGTTCTTC	CSADRDSYNEQFF